This T cell receptor beta chain is from a study of Graves' ophthalmopathy and Graves' hyperthyroidism. Findings and caveats of the study: Clonotypes were expanded in thyroid at above 0.001 frequency, and most also appeared in blood. Ophthalmopathy was separated from stable hyperthyroidism by a 13-signature model with 87.88% sensitivity and approximately 79% specificity.

The V and J ends lost 3 bases and 7 bases, in that order; junction bases with no gene match: 15. The germline gives CDR1 SQVTM, CDR2 ANQGSEA. The CDR3 is 16 residues long. Amplified material comprised TCR beta CDR3 regions derived from RNA transcripts. The library came from an HTBI-primed first-round RT-PCR and a second-round multiplex PCR. TCRdb re-called the multiplex PCR reads with MiXCR, one entry per CDR3 protein. The table has approximately 700,000 distinct CDR3 sequences, about 38% seen once. This clonotype was seen ten or more times. What it binds is not known. Moderate-to-severe activity, with CAS ≥3, NOSPECS ≥4 and duration under 3 months, characterized the donors with ophthalmopathy. The PBMCs used were ones drawn from about 9.7 ml of fresh peripheral blood.

The chain is built from TRBV29-1 and TRBJ2-7; 10 bases are a match to TRBD1. Material for sequencing was peripheral blood. This receptor was taken from an adult man with Graves' ophthalmopathy. This CDR3 reads CSVEFLPRQGAQEQYF. CDR3 DNA: TGCAGCGTTGAGTTTTTACCGAGACAGGGGGCGCAGGAGCAGTACTTC.